This TCR beta chain was identified in a study of shared clonotypes between healthy human individuals. Profiling relied on immunoSEQ multiplex PCR, and the TCRdb table lists in-frame clones only, not all of them. Of roughly 720,000 clones in the sample, 90% were seen once. The CDR3 is 15 amino acids. Germline values: CDR1 SGHDT, CDR2 YYEEEE. V dropped 3 bases and J dropped 8; count of bases not matched to a gene: 8. The chain joins TRBV5-6 to TRBJ1-4, with TRBD1 matching over 9 bases. Sequencing was carried out using memory CD8+ T cells from PBMCs. Subset specified: CD45RO+ cells pooled with CCR7-negative TemRA cells. This TCR was recovered from a man in his late teens or twenties in good health. Some clones in this sample may be carry-over from other donors' samples. CDR3 coding DNA: TGTGCCAGCAGCTCCCTACAGGGGGCGGTGGAAAAACTGTTTTTT. Translation gives CASSSLQGAVEKLFF.